This T cell receptor beta chain was recovered during a study of T cell repertoires in cytomegalovirus infection. TCRdb fed the reads into MiXCR, producing one record per CDR3 protein. The table shows around 740,000 distinct CDR3 sequences, with about 40% occurring only once. CDR1 is SGHTA and CDR2 is FQGNSA in the germline V gene. The CDR3 consists of 12 residues. As to this clonotype: At one of its ends the junction is not consistent with the germline gene, which may arise from a read error.

This chain joins TRBV7-2 and TRBJ2-7, with D uncertain. Sample: PBMCs. The sequence was obtained from a human donor in good health (CMV status not recorded). Some clones in this sample may be carry-over from other donors' samples. Here the CDR3 reads CASSLPRYEKYF. DNA for the CDR3: TGTGCAAGCAGCTTACCTCGCTACGAGAAGTACTTC.